This is a list of T cell receptor beta chains from one sample in a study of cytomegalovirus exposure and HLA in healthy donors. Sequencing was performed with immunoSEQ multiplex PCR; in TCRdb, only in-frame clones are kept and a portion is missing. This sample carries about 120,000 clones, around 77% of them seen once, and the ten largest clones take 5.8%. The specimen was PBMCs. These TCRs come from a man younger than 35 in good health and CMV-seropositive. Both conserved end residues are part of each CDR3. Fields, in order: V gene, J gene, clone size, D gene, CDR3 DNA, CDR3 protein. D genes are given only for firm matches. The size entry is marked missing in some rows and otherwise reads once, few, many or a size class.

TRBV18	TRBJ2-3	-	TRBD1	TGTGCCAGCTCACCACCAAGAGGACAGGGGGGCACAGATACGCAGTATTTT	CASSPPRGQGGTDTQYF
TRBV4-1	TRBJ1-1	-	TRBD1	TGCGCCAGCAGCCAAGAAGGGACAGTGAACACTGAAGCTTTCTTT	CASSQEGTVNTEAFF
TRBV27	TRBJ1-2	-	TRBD1	TGTGCCAGCAGTTCGTCGGGACAGGGGGCCTGGGGCTACACCTTC	CASSSSGQGAWGYTF
TRBV5-1	TRBJ2-1	once	TRBD2	TGCGCCAGCAGCTTAACTAGCGGGGAATACAATGAGCAGTTCTTC	CASSLTSGEYNEQFF
TRBV18	TRBJ1-1	once	-	TGTGCCAGCTCCCCCACCGGGGGCACTGAAGCTTTCTTT	CASSPTGGTEAFF
TRBV27	TRBJ1-2	-	-	TGTGCCAGCACGGAGGATACTAACTATGGCTACACCTTC	CASTEDTNYGYTF
TRBV28	TRBJ2-2	-	-	TGTGCCAGCAGTTTATTTCCTAGGGGAACCGGGGAGCTGTTTTTT	CASSLFPRGTGELFF
TRBV4-2	TRBJ2-1	few	-	TGTGCCAGCAGCCAAGATTGGGGGGGGGCGAGAAATGAGCAGTTCTTC	CASSQDWGGARNEQFF
TRBV29-1	TRBJ1-3	-	-	TGCAGCGTTTTGGGGGGGTTCTCTGGAAACACCATATATTTT	CSVLGGFSGNTIYF
TRBV5-6	TRBJ1-4	-	TRBD1	TGTGCCAGCAGCTTTCCGACAGGGGGGGGAACTAATGAAAAACTGTTTTTT	CASSFPTGGGTNEKLFF
TRBV7-7	TRBJ2-2	-	-	TGTGCTAGCAGCTTAAGGGGCGGGAACACCGGGGAGCTGTTTTTT	CASSLRGGNTGELFF
TRBV19	TRBJ2-2	few	TRBD2	TGTGCCAGTAGTACGACTAGCGCCGGGGAGCTGTTTTTT	CASSTTSAGELFF
TRBV28	TRBJ1-5	-	-	TGTGCCAGCACCACACCCGGGGTCGTCTTTCAGCCCCAGCATTTT	CASTTPGVVFQPQHF
TRBV23-1	TRBJ2-7	once	-	TGCGCCAGCAGTCAAAGAAAAGGGGACTCCTCCTACGAGCAGTACTTC	CASSQRKGDSSYEQYF
TRBV6-5	TRBJ1-2	once	-	TGTGCCAGCAGTTACCGCCTCGGGGATGGCTACACCTTC	CASSYRLGDGYTF
TRBV19	TRBJ2-2	-	-	TGTGCCAGTAGCCCCGGGACATGGGTGGGGGAGCTGTTTTTT	CASSPGTWVGELFF
TRBV6-6	TRBJ1-3	-	-	TGTGCCAGCAGACCACAGGGCTTCGACACCATATATTTT	CASRPQGFDTIYF
TRBV5-4	TRBJ2-7	-	-	TGTGCCAGCAGCCCGGGACAATCTTACGAGCAGTACTTC	CASSPGQSYEQYF
TRBV7-9	TRBJ2-7	once	-	TGTGCCAGCAGCTTAGACTCCCAAGAGCAGTACTTC	CASSLDSQEQYF
TRBV5-6	TRBJ2-5	-	TRBD2	TGTGCCAGCAGCTTGGGCCTCGGGAGGGAGACCCAGTACTTC	CASSLGLGRETQYF
TRBV4-1	TRBJ1-3	-	TRBD1	TGCGCCAGCAGCCAGCCTGACAGGGACTCTGGAAACACCATATATTTT	CASSQPDRDSGNTIYF
TRBV7-8	TRBJ1-2	-	-	TGTGCCAGCAGCTTAGACCCAAACGGGGGCTACACCTTC	CASSLDPNGGYTF
TRBV6-1	TRBJ2-7	-	-	TGTGCCAGCAATTCTGTTTTCTCCTACGAGCAGTACTTC	CASNSVFSYEQYF
TRBV15	TRBJ1-2	-	-	TGTGCCACCAGCAGGGCATATTCAGATAACTATGGCTACACCTTC	CATSRAYSDNYGYTF
TRBV6-1	TRBJ2-1	-	TRBD2	TGTGCCAGCAGTAATGATAGGACTAGTGGCAATGAGCAGTTCTTC	CASSNDRTSGNEQFF
TRBV27	TRBJ2-7	-	-	TGTGCCAGCAGTTTAAGAACAGGGCGGTACGAGCAGTACTTC	CASSLRTGRYEQYF
TRBV4-2	TRBJ1-2	-	TRBD1	TGTGCCAGCAGCCAAGAATGGGGACAGGGTGGAGAAAAACATGGCTACACCTTC	CASSQEWGQGGEKHGYTF
TRBV10-2	TRBJ2-3	-	-	TGCGCCAGCAGTGATCGAGCGCCCAGCACAGATACGCAGTATTTT	CASSDRAPSTDTQYF
TRBV27	TRBJ1-5	-	-	TGTGCCAGCAGTTTAGGCCAAATCAATCAGCCCCAGCATTTT	CASSLGQINQPQHF
TRBV11-2	TRBJ1-1	-	-	TGTGCCAGCAGCTTAGAGGGGGGCACTGAAGCTTTCTTT	CASSLEGGTEAFF
TRBV7-7	TRBJ2-2	-	-	TGTGCTAGCAGCTTACTAGCGAACACCGGGGAGCTGTTTTTT	CASSLLANTGELFF
TRBV30	TRBJ2-3	-	-	TGTGCCTGGAGCCTTCTAGCGAGCGCTAGCACAGATACGCAGTATTTT	CAWSLLASASTDTQYF
TRBV28	TRBJ2-1	-	TRBD2	TGTGCCAGCAGTTTATTCGGAGCGGGAGGTCATAATGAGCAGTTCTTC	CASSLFGAGGHNEQFF
TRBV13	TRBJ2-5	few	TRBD2	TGTGCCAGCAGCGTCGGAGCGGGAGGGTGGGAGACCCAGTACTTC	CASSVGAGGWETQYF
TRBV5-4	TRBJ1-1	once	-	TGTGCCAGCAGCTTTGGGGGCTCGGAAGTCACTGAAGCTTTCTTT	CASSFGGSEVTEAFF
TRBV7-7	TRBJ1-3	few	-	TGTGCTAGCAGCTTAGGAGGGGGCTCTGGAAACACCATATATTTT	CASSLGGGSGNTIYF
TRBV28	TRBJ2-7	-	-	TGTGCCAGCAGTCCTCCCAGGGTCTATGGCTACGAGCAGTACTTC	CASSPPRVYGYEQYF
TRBV29-1	TRBJ2-7	once	-	TGCAGCGTTGAAGACCCCGCCAGGGGTCACGAGCAGTACTTC	CSVEDPARGHEQYF
TRBV5-8	TRBJ1-5	few	-	TGTGCCAGCAGCTTCTCCGAGGGCCAGCCCCAGCATTTT	CASSFSEGQPQHF
TRBV29-1	TRBJ1-2	-	TRBD1	TGCAGCGTTCTAGGACAGGGGGCTTCTTATGGCTACACCTTC	CSVLGQGASYGYTF
TRBV7-9	TRBJ2-1	-	TRBD1	TGTGCCAGCAGCTTAGGGGACAGTTTCTCCAATGAGCAGTTCTTC	CASSLGDSFSNEQFF
TRBV6-6	TRBJ2-7	-	TRBD1	TGTGCCAGCAACTTCAGGGGGACACGCTCGAACGAGCAGTACTTC	CASNFRGTRSNEQYF
TRBV5-1	TRBJ1-2	many	TRBD1	TGCGCCAGCAGCACCGGTGGACAGGGTCGGAACGAAGGCTACACCTTC	CASSTGGQGRNEGYTF
TRBV7-2	TRBJ2-1	-	-	TGTGCCAGCTCGCTAAGCTCCTACAATGAGCAGTTCTTC	CASSLSSYNEQFF
TRBV5-6	TRBJ1-1	few	-	TGTGCCAGCAGCTTGGTTCGGGGGGCGGCTTTCTTT	CASSLVRGAAFF